Detailed here is one TCR beta chain. The data belong to a study of blood T cell repertoires in COVID-19. The CDR3 totals 15 residues. Germline trimming cut 4 bases from V and 3 bases from J; bases unmatched to any gene: 5. Looked up from germline, CDR1 is LGHNA and CDR2 is YSLEER. Repertoires were generated with immunoSEQ multiplex PCR, while TCRdb's copy carries only in-frame clones and drops some. The sample lists 390,000 or so clones, 90% seen once, with 6.5% in the top ten. This rearrangement joins TRBV4-3 to TRBJ2-7; TRBD1 aligns across 11 bases. This TCR came from a young man with active or convalescent COVID-19. The material sequenced was peripheral blood. The CDR3, as DNA: TGCGCCAGCAGCCTAAGGACAGGGGGCAACTACGAGCAGTACTTC. This gives the protein CASSLRTGGNYEQYF.